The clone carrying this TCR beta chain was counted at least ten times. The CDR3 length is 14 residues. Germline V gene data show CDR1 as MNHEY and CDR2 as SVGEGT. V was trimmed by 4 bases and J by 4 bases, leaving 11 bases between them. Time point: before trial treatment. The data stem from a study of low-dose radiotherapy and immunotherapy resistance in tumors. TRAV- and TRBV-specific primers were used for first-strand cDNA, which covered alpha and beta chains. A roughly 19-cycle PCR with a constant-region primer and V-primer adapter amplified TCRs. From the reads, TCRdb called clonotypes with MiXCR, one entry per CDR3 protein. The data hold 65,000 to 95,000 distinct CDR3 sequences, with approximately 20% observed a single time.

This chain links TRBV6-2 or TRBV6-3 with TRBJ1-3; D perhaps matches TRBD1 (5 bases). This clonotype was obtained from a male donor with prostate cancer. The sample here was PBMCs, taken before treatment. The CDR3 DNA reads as TGTGCCAGCAGTTCGCCGGGACGAGGAAACACCATATATTTT. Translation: CASSSPGRGNTIYF.